This T cell receptor beta chain was captured in a study of T cells in Graves' hyperthyroidism and ophthalmopathy. Study context: Staff took peripheral blood when the initial diagnosis was made, before any treatment began. Overall study findings and caveats: Most clonotypes expanded in the thyroid (above 0.001) were also present in blood. Ophthalmopathy prediction by the model preceded onset by a median about 6 months.

The CDR3 spans 17 residues. Germline CDR1 reads LGHDT; CDR2 reads YNNKEL (reference sequence). Trimming removed 3 bases from V and 4 bases from J; junction bases left unmatched: 11. Authors of the study amplified TCR beta CDR3 regions from RNA transcripts. In the first-round RT-PCR of the TCR CDR3, the HTBI primer set was used. TCRdb re-called the multiplex PCR reads through MiXCR, storing one row per CDR3 protein. The sample shows about 710,000 distinct CDR3 sequences, 15% to 20% of them seen only once. On the basis of clinical symptoms, serum thyroxine and TRAb, thyroid ultrasound and orbital computed tomography, diagnoses were made. This clonotype was recorded many times. No antigen is known for it.

This clonotype originated in a man between 18 and 35 years old with Graves' hyperthyroidism. The source material was blood. V usage is TRBV3-1 and J usage is TRBJ2-1; TRBD1 aligns across 8 bases. The CDR3, as DNA: TGTGCCAGCAGCCACCCCTTACCAGGACAGGGATACAATGAGCAGTTCTTC. This gives the protein CASSHPLPGQGYNEQFF.